This T cell receptor beta chain was documented in a study of patients and donors after allogeneic stem cell transplantation. This clonotype was detected many times. TCRdb passed the RT-PCR reads through MiXCR, listing each CDR3 protein once. The sample lists 400,000 to 450,000 distinct CDR3 sequences; 16% were seen once. The germline CDR1 and CDR2 sequences are MNHEY and SVGEGT. V shed 7 bases and J shed 7 bases, with 20 bases lying between them. The length of the CDR3 is 15 residues. The sequenced sample was blood, either unsorted or a sorted T cell fraction (not recorded which). The V and J genes are TRBV6-2 or TRBV6-3 and TRBJ2-1, with D maybe TRBD1 (6 bases). The clonotype comes from a human donor who was either an allogeneic HSCT recipient or a stem cell or donor lymphocyte infusion donor (not recorded which). It is not recorded whose cells these are; they may come from a transplant donor. In DNA form, the CDR3 reads TGTGCCAGCAAGATACCCCAGGGGCTAGGGAATGAGCAGTTCTTC. This encodes CASKIPQGLGNEQFF.